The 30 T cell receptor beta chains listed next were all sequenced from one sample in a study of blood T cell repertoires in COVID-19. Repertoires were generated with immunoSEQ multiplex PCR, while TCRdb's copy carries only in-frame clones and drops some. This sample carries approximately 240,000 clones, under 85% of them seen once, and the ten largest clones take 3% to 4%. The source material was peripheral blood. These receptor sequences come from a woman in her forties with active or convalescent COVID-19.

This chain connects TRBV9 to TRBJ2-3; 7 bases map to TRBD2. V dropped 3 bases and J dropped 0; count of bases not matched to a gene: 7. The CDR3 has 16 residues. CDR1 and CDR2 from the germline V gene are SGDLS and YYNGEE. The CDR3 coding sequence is TGTGCCAGCAGCGGAAACGGGGGGACTAGCACAGATACGCAGTATTTT. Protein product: CASSGNGGTSTDTQYF.

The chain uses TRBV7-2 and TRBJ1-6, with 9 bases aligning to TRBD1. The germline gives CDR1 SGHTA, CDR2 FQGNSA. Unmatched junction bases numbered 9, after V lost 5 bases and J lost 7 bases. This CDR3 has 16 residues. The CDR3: CASSLSPDRGNSPLHF. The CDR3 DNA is TGTGCCAGCAGCCTATCCCCGGACAGGGGAAATTCACCCCTCCACTTT.

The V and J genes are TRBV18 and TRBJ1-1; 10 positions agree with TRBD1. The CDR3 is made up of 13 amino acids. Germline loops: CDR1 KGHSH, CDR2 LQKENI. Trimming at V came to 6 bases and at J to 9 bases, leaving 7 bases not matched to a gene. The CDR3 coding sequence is TGTGCCAGCTCGACGGGACAGGGGTCGAAAGCTTTCTTT. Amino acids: CASSTGQGSKAFF.

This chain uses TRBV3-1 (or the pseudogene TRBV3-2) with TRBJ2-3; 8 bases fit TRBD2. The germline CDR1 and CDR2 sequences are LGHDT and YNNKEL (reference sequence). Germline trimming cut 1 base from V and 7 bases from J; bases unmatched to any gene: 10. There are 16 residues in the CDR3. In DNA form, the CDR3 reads TGTGCCAGCAGCCAAGGTTCCAGCGGGGGCCGGTATACGCAGTATTTT. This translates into CASSQGSSGGRYTQYF.

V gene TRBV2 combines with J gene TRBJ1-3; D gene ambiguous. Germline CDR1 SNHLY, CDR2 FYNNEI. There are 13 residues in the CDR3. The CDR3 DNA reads TGTGGGGGAGCGGGGATACCTGGAAACACCATATATTTT. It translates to CGGAGIPGNTIYF.

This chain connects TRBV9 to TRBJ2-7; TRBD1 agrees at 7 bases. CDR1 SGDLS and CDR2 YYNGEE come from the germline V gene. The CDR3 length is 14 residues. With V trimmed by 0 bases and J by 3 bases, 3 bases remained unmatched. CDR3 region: CASSVAGTDYEQYF. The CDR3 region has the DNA TGTGCCAGCAGCGTAGCTGGGACAGACTACGAGCAGTACTTC.

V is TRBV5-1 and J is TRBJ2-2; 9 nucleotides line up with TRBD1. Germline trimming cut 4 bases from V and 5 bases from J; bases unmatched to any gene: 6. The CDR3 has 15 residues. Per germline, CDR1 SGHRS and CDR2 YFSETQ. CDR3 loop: CASSQTGGRTGELFF. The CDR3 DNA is TGCGCCAGCAGCCAGACAGGGGGTCGGACCGGGGAGCTGTTTTTT.

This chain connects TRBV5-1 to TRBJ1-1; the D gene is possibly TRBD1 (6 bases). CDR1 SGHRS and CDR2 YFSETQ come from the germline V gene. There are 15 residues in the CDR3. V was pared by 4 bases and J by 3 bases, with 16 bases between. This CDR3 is CASSPGGGGHTEAFF. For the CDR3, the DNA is TGCGCCAGCAGCCCGGGGGGCGGGGGCCACACTGAAGCTTTCTTT.

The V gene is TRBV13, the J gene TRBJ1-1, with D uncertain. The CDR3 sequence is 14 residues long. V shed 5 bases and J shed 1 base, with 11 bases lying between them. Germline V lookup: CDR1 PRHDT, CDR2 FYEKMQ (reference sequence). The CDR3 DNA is TGTGCCAGCAGCCAATATACAGAGAACACTGAAGCTTTCTTT. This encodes CASSQYTENTEAFF.

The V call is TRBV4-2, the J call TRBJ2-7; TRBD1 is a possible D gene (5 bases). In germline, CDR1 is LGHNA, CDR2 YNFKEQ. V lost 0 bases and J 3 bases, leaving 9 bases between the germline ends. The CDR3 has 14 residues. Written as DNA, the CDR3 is TGTGCCAGCAGCCAAGATGGACAAAACTACGAGCAGTACTTC. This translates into CASSQDGQNYEQYF.

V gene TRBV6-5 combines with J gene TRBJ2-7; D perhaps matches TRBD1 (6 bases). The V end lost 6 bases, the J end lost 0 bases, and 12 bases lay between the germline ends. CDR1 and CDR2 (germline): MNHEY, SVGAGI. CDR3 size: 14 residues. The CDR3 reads CASRTGMSSYEQYV. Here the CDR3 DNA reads TGTGCCAGCAGAACAGGGATGAGCTCCTACGAGCAGTACGTC.

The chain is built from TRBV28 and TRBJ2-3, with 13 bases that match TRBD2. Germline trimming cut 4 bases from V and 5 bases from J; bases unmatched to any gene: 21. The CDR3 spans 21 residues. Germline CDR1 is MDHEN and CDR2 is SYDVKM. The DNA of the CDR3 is TGTGCCAGCAGTTACCCCCCGCAGCTTGGGACTAGCGGGGCATCGGGAGATACGCAGTATTTT. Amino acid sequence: CASSYPPQLGTSGASGDTQYF.

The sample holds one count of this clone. CDR3 nucleotides: TGTGCCAGCAGGGCCCCGGGGACCTACAATGAGCAGTTCTTC. As protein: CASRAPGTYNEQFF. The rearrangement links TRBV2 to TRBJ2-1; D is perhaps TRBD2 (5 bases). The CDR3 is 14 residues long. Germline CDR1 and CDR2: SNHLY and FYNNEI. Trimming shortened V by 6 bases and J by 2 bases, and 11 bases separated the two germline ends.

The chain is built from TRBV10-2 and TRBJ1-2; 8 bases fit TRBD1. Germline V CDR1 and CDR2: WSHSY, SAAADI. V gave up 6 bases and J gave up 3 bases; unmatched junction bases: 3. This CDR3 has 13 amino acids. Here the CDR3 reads CASRLTGDYGYTF. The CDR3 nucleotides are TGCGCCAGCAGGTTGACAGGGGACTATGGCTACACCTTC.

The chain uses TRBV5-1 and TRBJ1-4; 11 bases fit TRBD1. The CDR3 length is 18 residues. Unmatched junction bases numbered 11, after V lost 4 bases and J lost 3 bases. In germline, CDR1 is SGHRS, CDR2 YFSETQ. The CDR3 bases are TGCGCCAGCAGCAAGGAGGGGACAGGGGGGAACGCTAATGAAAAACTGTTTTTT. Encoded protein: CASSKEGTGGNANEKLFF. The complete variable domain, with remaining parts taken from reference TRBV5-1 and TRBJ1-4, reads KAGVTQTPRYLIKTRGQQVTLSCSPISGHRSVSWYQQTPGQGLQFLFEYFSETQRNKGNFPGRFSGRQFSNSRSEMNVSTLELGDSALYLCASSKEGTGGNANEKLFFGSGTQLSVL.

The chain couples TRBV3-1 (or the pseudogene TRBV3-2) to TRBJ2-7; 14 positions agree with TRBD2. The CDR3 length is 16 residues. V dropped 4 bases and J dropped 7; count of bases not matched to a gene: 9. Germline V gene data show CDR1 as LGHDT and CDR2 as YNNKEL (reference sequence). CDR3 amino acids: CASSPGTSGGSWEQYV. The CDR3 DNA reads TGTGCCAGCAGCCCCGGGACTAGCGGGGGTTCGTGGGAGCAGTACGTC.

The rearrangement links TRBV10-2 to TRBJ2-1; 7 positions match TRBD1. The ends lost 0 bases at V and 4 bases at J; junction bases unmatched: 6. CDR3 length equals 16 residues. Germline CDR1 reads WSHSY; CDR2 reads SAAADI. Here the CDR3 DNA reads TGCGCCAGCAGTGAGTCCGGACAGGTACCGTACAATGAGCAGTTCTTC. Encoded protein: CASSESGQVPYNEQFF.

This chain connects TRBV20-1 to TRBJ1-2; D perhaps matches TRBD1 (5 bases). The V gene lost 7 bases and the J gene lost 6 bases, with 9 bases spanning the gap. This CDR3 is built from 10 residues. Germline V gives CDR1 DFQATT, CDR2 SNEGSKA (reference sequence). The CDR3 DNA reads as TGCAGTGTGTGGGGCAATGGCTACACCTTC. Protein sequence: CSVWGNGYTF.

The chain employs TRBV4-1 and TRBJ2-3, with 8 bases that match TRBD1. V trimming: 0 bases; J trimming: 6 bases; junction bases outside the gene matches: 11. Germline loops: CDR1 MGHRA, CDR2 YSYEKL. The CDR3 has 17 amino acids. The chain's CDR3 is CASSQDRNRGTPDTQYF. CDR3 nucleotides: TGCGCCAGCAGCCAAGATAGGAACAGGGGGACACCGGATACGCAGTATTTT.

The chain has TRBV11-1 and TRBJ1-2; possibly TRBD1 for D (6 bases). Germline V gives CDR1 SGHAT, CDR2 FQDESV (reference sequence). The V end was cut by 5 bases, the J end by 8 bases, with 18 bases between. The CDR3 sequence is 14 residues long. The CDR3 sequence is CASSPLRGSVGYTF. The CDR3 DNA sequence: TGTGCCAGCAGCCCCCTGAGGGGGTCTGTCGGCTACACCTTC.

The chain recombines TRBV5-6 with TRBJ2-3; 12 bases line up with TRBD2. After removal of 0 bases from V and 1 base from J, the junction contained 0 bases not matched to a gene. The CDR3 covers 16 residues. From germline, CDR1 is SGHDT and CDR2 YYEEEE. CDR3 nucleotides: TGTGCCAGCAGCTTGGGACTAGCGGGGGGCACAGATACGCAGTATTTT. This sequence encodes CASSLGLAGGTDTQYF.

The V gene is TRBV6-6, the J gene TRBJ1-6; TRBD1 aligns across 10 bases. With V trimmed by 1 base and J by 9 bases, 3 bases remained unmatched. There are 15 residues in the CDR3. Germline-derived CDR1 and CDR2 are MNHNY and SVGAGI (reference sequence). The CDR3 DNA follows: TGTGCCAGCAGTTACTTGGGGACAGGGGTTTCACCCCTCCACTTT. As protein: CASSYLGTGVSPLHF.

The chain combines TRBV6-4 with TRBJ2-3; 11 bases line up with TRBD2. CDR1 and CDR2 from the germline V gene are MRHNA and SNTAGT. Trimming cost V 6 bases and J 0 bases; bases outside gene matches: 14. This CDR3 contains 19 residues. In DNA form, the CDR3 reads TGTGCCAGCAGGACCCTCGAGACTAGCGGGGACAAAAGCACAGATACGCAGTATTTT. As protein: CASRTLETSGDKSTDTQYF.

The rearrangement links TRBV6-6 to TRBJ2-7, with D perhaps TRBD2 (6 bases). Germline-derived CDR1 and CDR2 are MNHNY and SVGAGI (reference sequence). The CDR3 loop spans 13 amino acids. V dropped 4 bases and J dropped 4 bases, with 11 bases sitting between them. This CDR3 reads CASSSWDSYEQYF. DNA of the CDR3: TGTGCCAGCAGTTCCTGGGACTCGTACGAGCAGTACTTC.

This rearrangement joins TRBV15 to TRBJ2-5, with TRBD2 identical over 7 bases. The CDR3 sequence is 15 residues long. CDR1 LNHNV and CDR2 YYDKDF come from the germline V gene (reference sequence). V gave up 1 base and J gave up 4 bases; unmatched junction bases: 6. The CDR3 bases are TGTGCCACCAGCAGAGCCGGGGGGTTGAGAGAGACCCAGTACTTC. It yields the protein CATSRAGGLRETQYF.

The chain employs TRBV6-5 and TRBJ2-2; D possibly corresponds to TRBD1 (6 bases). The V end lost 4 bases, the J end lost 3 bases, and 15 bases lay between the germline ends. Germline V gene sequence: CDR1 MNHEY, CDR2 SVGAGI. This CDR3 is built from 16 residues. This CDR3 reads CASSFGTNLYTGELFF. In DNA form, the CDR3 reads TGTGCCAGCAGTTTCGGGACAAACCTTTACACCGGGGAGCTGTTTTTT.

DNA of the CDR3: TGTGCCAGCAGCCAAGATGGAGAGGTCCCTAGCACAGATACGCAGTATTTT. It translates to CASSQDGEVPSTDTQYF. V gene TRBV3-1 (or the pseudogene TRBV3-2) combines with J gene TRBJ2-3, with D unclear. V gave up 0 bases and J gave up 0 bases, with 13 bases separating them. The CDR3 covers 17 residues. CDR1 and CDR2 from the germline V gene are LGHDT and YNNKEL (reference sequence).

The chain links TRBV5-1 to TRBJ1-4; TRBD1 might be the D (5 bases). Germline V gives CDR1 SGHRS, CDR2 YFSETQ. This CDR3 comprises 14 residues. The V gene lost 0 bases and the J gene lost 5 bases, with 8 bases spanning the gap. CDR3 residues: CASSLVGPNEKLFF. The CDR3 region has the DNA TGCGCCAGCAGCTTGGTGGGGCCCAATGAAAAACTGTTTTTT.

The CDR3 DNA reads as TGTGCCATCAGTGAGTCTAACGGTGACAATGAGCAGTTCTTC. Protein sequence: CAISESNGDNEQFF. The rearrangement links TRBV10-3 to TRBJ2-1, with D unclear. Between the trimmed V and J ends, which lost 0 bases and 5 bases, there was a span of 8 bases. The CDR3 covers 14 residues. Germline assignment: CDR1 ENHRY and CDR2 SYGVKD.

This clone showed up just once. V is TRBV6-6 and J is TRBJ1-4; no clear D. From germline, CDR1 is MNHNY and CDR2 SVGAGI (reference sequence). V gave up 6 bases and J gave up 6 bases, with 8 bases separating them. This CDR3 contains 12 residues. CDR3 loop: CASRAGDEKLFF. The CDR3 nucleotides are TGTGCCAGCAGGGCCGGGGATGAAAAACTGTTTTTT.